Presented here are 13 T cell receptor beta chains from one specimen sequenced in a study of monozygotic twins with inflammatory bowel disease (dated by TCRdb to 2018 to 2020). Libraries came from 5' RACE. The instrument given in TCRdb is Illumina HiSeq 2500. The reads were reprocessed in TCRdb, with one entry per CDR3 protein sequence and no accompanying DNA. The sample's table covers 95,000 to 110,000 distinct CDR3 sequences. Approximately 2% of the sample lies in the top ten. What was sequenced was blood. These receptors all come from a human donor with ulcerative colitis or Crohn's disease, or a healthy co-twin of an affected twin (not recorded which).

The chain is built from TRBV25-1 and TRBJ1-2; the TRBD1 assignment by TCRdb is unverifiable without DNA. Germline assignment: CDR1 MGHDK and CDR2 SYGVNS. This CDR3 is built from 15 residues. This CDR3 reads CASSEPGQANYGYTF.

The rearrangement uses TRBV12-3 or TRBV12-4 and TRBJ2-7; no DNA is available, so the TRBD2 call from TCRdb remains unchecked. This CDR3 has 14 amino acids. This chain's CDR3 is CASSPTSFFYEQYF.

This sequence joins TRBV4-3 and TRBJ2-3; TCRdb gives TRBD2 as the D gene, but with no DNA this cannot be confirmed. The germline CDR1 and CDR2 sequences are LGHNA and YSLEER. CDR3 size: 15 residues. CDR3 residues: CASSIIREGGDTQYF.

The V call is TRBV7-9, the J call TRBJ2-2; the D call from TCRdb, TRBD1, cannot be confirmed without DNA. The CDR3 is made up of 17 amino acids. Per the germline V gene, CDR1 is SEHNR and CDR2 is FQNEAQ (reference sequence). CDR3: CASSTYPTGESTGELFF. Based on the CDR3 plus reference TRBV7-9 and TRBJ2-2, the full variable domain is DTGVSQNPRHKITKRGQNVTFRCDPISEHNRLYWYRQTLGQGPEFLTYFQNEAQLEKSRLLSDRFSAERPKGSFSTLEIQRTEQGDSAMYLCASSTYPTGESTGELFFGEGSRLTVL.

The chain has TRBV28 and TRBJ2-3. The CDR3 consists of 16 residues. The germline V gene has CDR1 MDHEN and CDR2 SYDVKM. The CDR3: CASKGSLFMGTDTQYF.

The chain has TRBV7-8 and TRBJ2-5. CDR1 and CDR2 (germline): SGHVS, FQNEAQ. CDR3 length: 14 amino acids. The chain's CDR3 is CASSLPRGQETQYF.

The chain is built from TRBV19 and TRBJ1-5; the TRBD1 assignment by TCRdb is unverifiable without DNA. The CDR3 sequence is 15 residues long. Germline V gives CDR1 LNHDA, CDR2 SQIVND (reference sequence). The CDR3 reads CASTTQPQGYEPQHF.

The chain employs TRBV5-1 and TRBJ2-7; as DNA is missing, the TRBD2 call by TCRdb cannot be tested. The germline V gene encodes CDR1 SGHRS and CDR2 YFSETQ. The CDR3 is 14 residues long. The CDR3: CASSLVREASEQYF.

The chain is built from TRBV5-1 and TRBJ2-6; TCRdb's D gene call, TRBD1, goes unchecked for lack of DNA. CDR1 and CDR2 (germline): SGHRS, YFSETQ. CDR3 size: 19 residues. The CDR3 loop reads CASSLFVATGNSGANVLTF.

The genes are TRBV4-2 and TRBJ2-2; as DNA is missing, the TRBD1 call by TCRdb cannot be tested. The CDR3 loop spans 19 amino acids. Germline V gene lookup returns CDR1 LGHNA and CDR2 YNFKEQ. The CDR3: CASSPNSLWDGGNTGELFF.

The chain couples TRBV7-9 to TRBJ2-5. The germline V gene has CDR1 SEHNR and CDR2 FQNEAQ (reference sequence). This CDR3 comprises 11 residues. This CDR3 is CASSLEVTQYF.

The chain joins TRBV5-1 to TRBJ2-7; as DNA is missing, the TRBD2 call by TCRdb cannot be tested. The CDR3 is made up of 17 amino acids. Germline assignment: CDR1 SGHRS and CDR2 YFSETQ. CDR3: CASSLPDIAGGSYEQYF.

CDR3 loop: CASSLGSGSNQPQHF. V is TRBV7-2 and J is TRBJ1-5. CDR1 SGHTA and CDR2 FQGNSA come from the germline V gene. CDR3 length equals 15 residues. The whole variable domain, filled in from reference TRBV7-2 and TRBJ1-5, reads GAGVSQSPSNKVTEKGKDVELRCDPISGHTALYWYRQSLGQGLEFLIYFQGNSAPDKSGLPSDRFSAERTGGSVSTLTIQRTQQEDSAVYLCASSLGSGSNQPQHFGDGTRLSIL.